This TCR beta chain was sequenced during a study of CD8+CD57+ T cells in acquired aplastic anemia. For the study at large: Sorted CD4+ and CD8+ cells yielded about 2.9 ug of DNA on average. The study, taken as a whole, reports: Shared by patients and controls, 25 to 35 CD8+ CDR3s were abundant in patients. Between patients and controls, CD8+ Simpson's diversity did not vary significantly.

All sequencing subjects had displayed CD8+CD57+ cell expansion on flow cytometry. Blood samples were obtained from patients who had received no prior therapy. Template material for TCR beta VDJ and CDR3 profiling consisted of genomic DNA. MiXCR was run by TCRdb on the reads, yielding one entry per CDR3 protein. The sample consists of roughly 220,000 distinct CDR3 sequences, 65% of them appearing once. A word on this clonotype: No antigen is known for it.

The V and J ends lost 5 bases and 4 bases respectively, with 21 bases between them. This CDR3 comprises 18 residues. This clonotype originated in a human donor with aplastic anemia. The chain couples TRBV12-3 or TRBV12-4 to TRBJ1-6; D may be TRBD1 (6 bases). The sample consisted of sorted CD4+, CD8+, or CD8+CD57+ T cells (not recorded which) from PBMCs. The DNA of the CDR3 is TGTGCCAGCAGTGAAGACAGGCCTGAATTTCCATATAATTCACCCCTCCACTTT. Translating gives CASSEDRPEFPYNSPLHF.